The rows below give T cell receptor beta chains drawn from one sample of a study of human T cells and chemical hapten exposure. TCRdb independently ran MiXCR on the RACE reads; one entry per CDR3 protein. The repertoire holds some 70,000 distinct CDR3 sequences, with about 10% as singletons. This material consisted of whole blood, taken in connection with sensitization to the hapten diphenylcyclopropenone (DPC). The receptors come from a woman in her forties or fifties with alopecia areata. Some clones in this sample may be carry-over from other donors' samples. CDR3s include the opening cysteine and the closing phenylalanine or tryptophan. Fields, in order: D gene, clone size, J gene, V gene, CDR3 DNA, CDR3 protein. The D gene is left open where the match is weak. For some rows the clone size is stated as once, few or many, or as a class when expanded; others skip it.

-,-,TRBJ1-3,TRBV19,TGTGCCAGCCGCGACATGTATGAAGCCTCTGGAAACACCATATATTTT,CASRDMYEASGNTIYF
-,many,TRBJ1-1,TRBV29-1,TGCAGCGTTGAGCGGTCTACCGTGGCACGAGGCACTGAAGCTTTCTTT,CSVERSTVARGTEAFF
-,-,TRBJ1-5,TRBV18,TGTGCCAGCTCACCACAAAGGGGCAATCAGCCCCAGCATTTT,CASSPQRGNQPQHF
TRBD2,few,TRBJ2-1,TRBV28,TGTGCCAGCTTCGGGACTAGCGGGAGGGAGCAGTTCTTC,CASFGTSGREQFF
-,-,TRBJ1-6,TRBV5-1,TGCGCCAGCAGCTTGGTGGGTGGCCGCAATTCACCCCTCCACTTT,CASSLVGGRNSPLHF
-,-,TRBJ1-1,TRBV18,TGTGCCAGTCTGGGGGGGTCGGAGACTGAAGCTTTCTTT,CASLGGSETEAFF
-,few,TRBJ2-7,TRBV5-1,TGCGCCAGCAGCTTACGGGACAATGCCTACGAGCAGTACTTC,CASSLRDNAYEQYF
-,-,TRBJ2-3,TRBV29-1,TGCAGCGTCTCTCCGGATAGCGGAATCACAGATACGCAGTATTTT,CSVSPDSGITDTQYF
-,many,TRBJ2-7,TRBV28,TGTGCCAGCAGTCGCCGCCCCACTCTATTCGAGCAGTACTTC,CASSRRPTLFEQYF
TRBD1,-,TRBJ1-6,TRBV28,TGTGCCAGCAGACTCCCGACAGGGAAACTGACACCCCTCCACTTT,CASRLPTGKLTPLHF
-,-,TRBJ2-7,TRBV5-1,TGCGCCAGCAGCTACCAGGACATCTACGAGCAGTACTTC,CASSYQDIYEQYF
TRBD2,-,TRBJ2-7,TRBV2,TGTGCCAGCAGTGATCAGTCGAGCGGGGGCGCCTCCTACGAGCAGTACTTC,CASSDQSSGGASYEQYF
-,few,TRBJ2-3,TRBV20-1,TGCAGTGCTTTAGAAACGGCTGGAGGGGTAAGCACAGATACGCAGTATTTT,CSALETAGGVSTDTQYF
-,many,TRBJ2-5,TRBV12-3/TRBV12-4,TGTGCCAGCACCCCTCGGCAGGGGCAAGAGACCCAGTACTTC,CASTPRQGQETQYF
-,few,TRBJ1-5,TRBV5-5,TGTGCCAGCAGCTTGCGTCAAACGGGAAATCAGCCCCAGCATTTT,CASSLRQTGNQPQHF
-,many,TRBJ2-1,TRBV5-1,TGCGCCAGCAGCTTTTCCCGTCAGCTCTACGGAAATGAGCAGTTCTTC,CASSFSRQLYGNEQFF
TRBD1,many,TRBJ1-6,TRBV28,TGTGCCAGTACGAGCGGGACAGGGTTTGCCTCACCCCTCCACTTT,CASTSGTGFASPLHF
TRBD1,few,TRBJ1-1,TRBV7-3,TGTGCCAGCAGCTTAACCGGGACAGGGGTGAACACTGAAGCTTTCTTT,CASSLTGTGVNTEAFF
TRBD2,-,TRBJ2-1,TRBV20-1,TGCAGTGCTGACCCTAGCGGGAGTAAGAATGGGCAGTTCTTC,CSADPSGSKNGQFF
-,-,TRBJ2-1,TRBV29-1,TGCAGCGTTGTAAGGGGCCCCTACAATGAGCAGTTCTTC,CSVVRGPYNEQFF
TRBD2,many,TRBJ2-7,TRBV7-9,TGTGCCAGCAGCGCACTAGCGGGAGGCCCGGAGGGGTACGAGCAGTACTTC,CASSALAGGPEGYEQYF
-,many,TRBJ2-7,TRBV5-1,TGCGCCAGCAGCTCCGGGTCCTACGAGCAGTACTTC,CASSSGSYEQYF
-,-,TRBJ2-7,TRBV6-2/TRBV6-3,TGTGCCAGCAGTTACTCCCTAACAGGGAGCCCCTACGAGCAGTACTTC,CASSYSLTGSPYEQYF
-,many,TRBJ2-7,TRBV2,TGTGCCAGCAGGACTAGACAGGAGCTATCCTACGAGCAGTACTTC,CASRTRQELSYEQYF
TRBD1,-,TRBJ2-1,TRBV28,TGTGCCAGCACCCCGGAGAGGGGGCGCGGTGAGCAGTTCTTC,CASTPERGRGEQFF
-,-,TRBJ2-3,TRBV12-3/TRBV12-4,TGTGCCAGCAGTTTGGGGGCCGAGAGAGATACGCAGTATTTT,CASSLGAERDTQYF
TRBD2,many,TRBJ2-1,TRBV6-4,TGTGCCAGCAGTTTCACTAGCGGGAGTGTAGATGAGCAGTTCTTC,CASSFTSGSVDEQFF
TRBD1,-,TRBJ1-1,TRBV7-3,TGTGCCAGCAGCTTCGACAGGGGCACTGAAGCTTTCTTT,CASSFDRGTEAFF
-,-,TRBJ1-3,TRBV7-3,TGTGCCAGCAGCCCGGGGGGCTCTGGAAACACCATATATTTT,CASSPGGSGNTIYF
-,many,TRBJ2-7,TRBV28,TGTGCCAGCAGCCCCGTCTCCCCTAGCTCCTACGAGCAGTACTTC,CASSPVSPSSYEQYF
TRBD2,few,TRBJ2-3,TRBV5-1,TGCGCCAGCAGCTTGAGCGGGAAAAGCACAGATACGCAGTATTTT,CASSLSGKSTDTQYF
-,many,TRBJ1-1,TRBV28,TGTGCCAGCGCCCTGGGCACTGAAGCTTTCTTT,CASALGTEAFF
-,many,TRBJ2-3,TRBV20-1,TGCAGTGCTAGAGCGGGTCAGGGATACACAGATACGCAGTATTTT,CSARAGQGYTDTQYF
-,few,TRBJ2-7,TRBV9,TGTGCCAGCAGCGTAGTAGGGACCGATTACGGAGAGCAGTACTTC,CASSVVGTDYGEQYF
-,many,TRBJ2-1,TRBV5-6,TGTGCCAGCAGCTTCCGGACCGCCCGGGAGCAGTTCTTC,CASSFRTAREQFF
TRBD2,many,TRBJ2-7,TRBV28,TGTGCCAGCAGTCCCTCGGAGCTAGCGGGAGGCGAGCAGTACTTC,CASSPSELAGGEQYF
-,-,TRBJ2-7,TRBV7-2,TGTGCCAGCAGCCGAGACAGGGAGGACGAGCAGTACTTC,CASSRDREDEQYF
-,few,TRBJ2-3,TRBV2,TGTGCCAGCAGTGTTTCTCCAGATACGCAGTATTTT,CASSVSPDTQYF
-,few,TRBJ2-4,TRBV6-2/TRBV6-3,TGTGCCAGCAGGCCCCCCCTCCTACCGGGAACCAAAAACATTCAGTACTTC,CASRPPLLPGTKNIQYF
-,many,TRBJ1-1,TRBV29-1,TGCAGCGTTAAAACCGGGATGAACACTGAAGCTTTCTTT,CSVKTGMNTEAFF
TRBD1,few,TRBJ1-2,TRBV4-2,TGTGCCAGCAGCCAAGGGACAGGCGAGGGCTACACCTTC,CASSQGTGEGYTF
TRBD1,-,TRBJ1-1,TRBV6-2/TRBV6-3,TGTGCCAGCAGTCAACAGGGGATGGGCACTGAAGCTTTCTTT,CASSQQGMGTEAFF
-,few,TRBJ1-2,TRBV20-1,TGCAGTGCTAGAGAAGAGAGTAACTATGGCTACACCTTC,CSAREESNYGYTF
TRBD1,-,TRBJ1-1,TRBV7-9,TGTGCCAGCAGCTTAGCGAGGACAGGGGGGAATGAAGCTTTCTTT,CASSLARTGGNEAFF